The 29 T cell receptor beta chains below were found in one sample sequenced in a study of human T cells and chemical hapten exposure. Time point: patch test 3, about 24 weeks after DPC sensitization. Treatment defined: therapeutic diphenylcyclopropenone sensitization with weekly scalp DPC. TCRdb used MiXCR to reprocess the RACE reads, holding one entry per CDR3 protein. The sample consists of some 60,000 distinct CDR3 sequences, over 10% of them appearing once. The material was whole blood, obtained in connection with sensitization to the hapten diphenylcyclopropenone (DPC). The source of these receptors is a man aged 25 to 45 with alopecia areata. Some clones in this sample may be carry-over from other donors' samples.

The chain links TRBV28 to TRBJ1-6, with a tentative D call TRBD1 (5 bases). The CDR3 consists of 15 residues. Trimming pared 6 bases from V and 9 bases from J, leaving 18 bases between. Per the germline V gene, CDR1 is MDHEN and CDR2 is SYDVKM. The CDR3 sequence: CASSHLSGDLSPLHF. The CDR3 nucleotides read TGTGCCAGCAGCCACTTGTCCGGGGACCTTTCACCCCTCCACTTT.

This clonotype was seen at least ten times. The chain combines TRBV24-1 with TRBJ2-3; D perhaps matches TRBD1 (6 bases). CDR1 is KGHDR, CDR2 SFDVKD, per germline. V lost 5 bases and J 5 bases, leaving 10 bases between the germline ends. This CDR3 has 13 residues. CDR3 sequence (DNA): TGTGCCACCAGTGTCCTACAGGGAGATACGCAGTATTTT. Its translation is CATSVLQGDTQYF.

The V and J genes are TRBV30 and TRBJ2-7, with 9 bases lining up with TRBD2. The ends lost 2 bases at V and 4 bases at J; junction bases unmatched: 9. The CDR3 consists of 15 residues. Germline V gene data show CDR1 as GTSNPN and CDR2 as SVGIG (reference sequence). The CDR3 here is CAWSPSLAGPYEQYF. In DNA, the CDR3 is TGTGCCTGGAGTCCGTCCCTAGCGGGACCATACGAGCAGTACTTC.

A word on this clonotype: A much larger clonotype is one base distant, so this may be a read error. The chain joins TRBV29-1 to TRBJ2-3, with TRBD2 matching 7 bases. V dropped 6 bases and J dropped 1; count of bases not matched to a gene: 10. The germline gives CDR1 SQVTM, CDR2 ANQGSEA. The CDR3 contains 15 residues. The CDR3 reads CSVAMGRAGTDTQYF. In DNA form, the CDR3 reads TGCAGCGTGGCCATGGGGAGGGCGGGCACAGATACGCAGTATTTT.

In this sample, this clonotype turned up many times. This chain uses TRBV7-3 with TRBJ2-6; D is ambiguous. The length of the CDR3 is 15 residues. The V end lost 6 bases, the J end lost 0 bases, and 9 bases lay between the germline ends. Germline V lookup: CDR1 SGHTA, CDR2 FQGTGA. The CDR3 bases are TGTGCCAGCAGTGGCATTAGCTCTGGGGCCAACGTCCTGACTTTC. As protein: CASSGISSGANVLTF. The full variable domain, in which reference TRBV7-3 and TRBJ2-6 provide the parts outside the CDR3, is GAGVSQTPSNKVTEKGKYVELRCDPISGHTALYWYRQSLGQGPEFLIYFQGTGAADDSGLPNDRFFAVRPEGSVSTLKIQRTERGDSAVYLCASSGISSGANVLTFGAGSRLTVL.

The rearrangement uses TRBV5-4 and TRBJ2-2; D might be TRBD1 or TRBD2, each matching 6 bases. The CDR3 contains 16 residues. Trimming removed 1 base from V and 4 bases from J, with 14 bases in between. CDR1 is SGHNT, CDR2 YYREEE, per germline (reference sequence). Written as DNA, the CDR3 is TGTGCCAGCAGCTTGCCCCGGGGGCTGGTCACCGGGGAGCTGTTTTTT. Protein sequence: CASSLPRGLVTGELFF.

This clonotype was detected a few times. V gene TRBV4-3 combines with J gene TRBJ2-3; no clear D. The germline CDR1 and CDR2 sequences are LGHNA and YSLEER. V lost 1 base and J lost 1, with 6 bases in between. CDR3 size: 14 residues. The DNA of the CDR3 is TGCGCCAGCAGCCAAGTTTCCGGCACAGATACGCAGTATTTT. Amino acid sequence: CASSQVSGTDTQYF.

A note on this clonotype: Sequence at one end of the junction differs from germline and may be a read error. The CDR3 nucleotides read TGTGTCAGCAGCTCGTCTCCCAGGACAGATCCCTACGAGCAGTACTTC. Translation: CVSSSSPRTDPYEQYF. The chain joins TRBV7-6 to TRBJ2-7; D might be TRBD1 (6 bases). Looked up from germline, CDR1 is SGHVS and CDR2 is FNYEAQ. The CDR3 has 16 amino acids. The complete variable domain, with remaining parts taken from reference TRBV7-6 and TRBJ2-7, reads GAGVSQSPRYKVTKRGQDVALRCDPISGHVSLYWYRQALGQGPEFLTYFNYEAQQDKSGLPNDRFSAERPEGSISTLTIQRTEQRDSAMYRCVSSSSPRTDPYEQYFGPGTRLTVT.

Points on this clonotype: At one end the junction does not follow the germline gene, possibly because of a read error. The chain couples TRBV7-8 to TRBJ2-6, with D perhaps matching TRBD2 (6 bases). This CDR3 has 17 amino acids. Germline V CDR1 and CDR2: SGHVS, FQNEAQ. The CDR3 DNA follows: TGTGACAGCAGCTGGATGGGAGGCAGTACTGGGGCCAACGTCCTGACTTTC. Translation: CDSSWMGGSTGANVLTF.

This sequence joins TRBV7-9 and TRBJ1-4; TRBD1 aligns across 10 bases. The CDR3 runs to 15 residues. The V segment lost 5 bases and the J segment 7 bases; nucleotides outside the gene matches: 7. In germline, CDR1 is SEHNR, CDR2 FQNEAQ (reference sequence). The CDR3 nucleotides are TGTGCCAGCAGCGTTGGACAGGGGGTTGGTGAAAAACTGTTTTTT. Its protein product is CASSVGQGVGEKLFF. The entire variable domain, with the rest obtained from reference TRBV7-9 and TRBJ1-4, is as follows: DTGVSQNPRHKITKRGQNVTFRCDPISEHNRLYWYRQTLGQGPEFLTYFQNEAQLEKSRLLSDRFSAERPKGSFSTLEIQRTEQGDSAMYLCASSVGQGVGEKLFFGSGTQLSVL.

The CDR3 DNA reads as TGTGCCAGCAGTGACCGGGACAGGGACGAGCAGTACTTC. This gives the protein CASSDRDRDEQYF. The chain combines TRBV6-5 with TRBJ2-7; TRBD1 aligns across 9 bases. V was pared by 5 bases and J by 5 bases, with 4 bases of the junction left unmatched. CDR1 and CDR2 (germline): MNHEY, SVGAGI. CDR3 size: 13 residues.

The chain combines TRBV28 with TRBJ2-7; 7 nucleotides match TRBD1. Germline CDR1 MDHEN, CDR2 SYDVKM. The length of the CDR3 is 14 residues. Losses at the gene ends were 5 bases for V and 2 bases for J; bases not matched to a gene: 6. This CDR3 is CASSPGQPPYEQYF. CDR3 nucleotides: TGTGCCAGCAGTCCGGGACAGCCACCCTACGAGCAGTACTTC.

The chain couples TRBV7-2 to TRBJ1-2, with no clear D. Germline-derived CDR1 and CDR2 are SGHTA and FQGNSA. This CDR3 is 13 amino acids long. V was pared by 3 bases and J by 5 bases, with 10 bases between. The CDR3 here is CASSFGSSYGYTF. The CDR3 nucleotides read TGTGCCAGCAGCTTCGGGTCATCTTATGGCTACACCTTC.

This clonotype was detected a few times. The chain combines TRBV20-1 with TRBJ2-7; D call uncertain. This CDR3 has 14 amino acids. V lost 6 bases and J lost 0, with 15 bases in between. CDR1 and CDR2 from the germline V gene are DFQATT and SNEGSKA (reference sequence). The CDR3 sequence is CSAKGNSFSYEQYF. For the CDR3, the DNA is TGCAGTGCCAAAGGGAATAGCTTCTCCTACGAGCAGTACTTC.

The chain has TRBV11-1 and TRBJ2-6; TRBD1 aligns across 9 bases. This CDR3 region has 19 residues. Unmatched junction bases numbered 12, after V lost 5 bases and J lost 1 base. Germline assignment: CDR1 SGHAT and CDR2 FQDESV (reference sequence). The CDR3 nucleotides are TGTGCCAGCAGCCGGGGACAGGGAAGGAGGTCATCTGGGGCCAACGTCCTGACTTTC. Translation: CASSRGQGRRSSGANVLTF.

CDR3 in amino acids: CAWSVVPGQGAETQYF. DNA of the CDR3: TGTGCCTGGAGTGTAGTTCCGGGACAGGGGGCAGAGACCCAGTACTTC. The genes are TRBV30 and TRBJ2-5; 12 bases match TRBD1. The V segment lost 0 bases and the J segment 4 bases; nucleotides outside the gene matches: 6. Germline V gene lookup returns CDR1 GTSNPN and CDR2 SVGIG (reference sequence). There are 16 residues in the CDR3.

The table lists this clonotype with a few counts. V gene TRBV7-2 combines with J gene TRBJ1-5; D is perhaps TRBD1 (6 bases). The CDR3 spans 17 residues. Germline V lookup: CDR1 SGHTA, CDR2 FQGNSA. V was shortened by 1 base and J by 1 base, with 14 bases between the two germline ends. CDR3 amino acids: CASSLDLGQGSNQPQHF. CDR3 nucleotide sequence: TGTGCCAGCAGCTTAGATTTGGGGCAGGGGAGCAATCAGCCCCAGCATTTT.

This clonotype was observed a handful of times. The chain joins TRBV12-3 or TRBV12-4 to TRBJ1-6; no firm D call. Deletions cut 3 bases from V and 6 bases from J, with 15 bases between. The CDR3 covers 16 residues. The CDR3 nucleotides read TGTGCCAGCAGTTTCGGAGCCCACGTCGGTAATTCACCCCTCCACTTT. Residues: CASSFGAHVGNSPLHF.

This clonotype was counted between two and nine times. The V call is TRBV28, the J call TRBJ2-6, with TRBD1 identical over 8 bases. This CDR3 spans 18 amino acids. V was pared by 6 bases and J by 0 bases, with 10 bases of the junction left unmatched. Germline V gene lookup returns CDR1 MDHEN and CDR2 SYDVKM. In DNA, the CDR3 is TGTGCCAGCAGGGCAGGAGGGACAGGCAGCTCTGGGGCCAACGTCCTGACTTTC. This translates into CASRAGGTGSSGANVLTF. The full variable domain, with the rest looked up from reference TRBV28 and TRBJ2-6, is DVKVTQSSRYLVKRTGEKVFLECVQDMDHENMFWYRQDPGLGLRLIYFSYDVKMKEKGDIPEGYSVSREKKERFSLILESASTNQTSMYLCASRAGGTGSSGANVLTFGAGSRLTVL.

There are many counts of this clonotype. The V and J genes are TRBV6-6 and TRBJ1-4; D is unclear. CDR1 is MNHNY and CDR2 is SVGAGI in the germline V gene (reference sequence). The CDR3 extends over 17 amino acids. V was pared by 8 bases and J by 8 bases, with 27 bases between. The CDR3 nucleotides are TGTGCCAGCGCCCCCCTCTTGATGTCTGCCTTGGGGGAAAAACTGTTTTTT. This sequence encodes CASAPLLMSALGEKLFF.

CDR3 sequence (DNA): TGTGCCAGCAGTGCTGGGCCCTTAGGGGAGCAGTACTTC. Translation gives CASSAGPLGEQYF. The chain recombines TRBV2 with TRBJ2-7, with D unresolved. CDR1 and CDR2 from the germline V gene are SNHLY and FYNNEI. V lost 4 bases and J 7 bases, leaving 14 bases between the germline ends. This CDR3 has 13 residues.

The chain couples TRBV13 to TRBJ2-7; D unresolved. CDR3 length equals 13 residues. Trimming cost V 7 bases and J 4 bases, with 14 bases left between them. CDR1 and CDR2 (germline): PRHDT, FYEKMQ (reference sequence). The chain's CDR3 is CASTERRLYEQYF. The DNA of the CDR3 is TGTGCCAGCACCGAGAGAAGACTTTACGAGCAGTACTTC. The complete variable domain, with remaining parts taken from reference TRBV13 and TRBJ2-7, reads AAGVIQSPRHLIKEKRETATLKCYPIPRHDTVYWYQQGPGQDPQFLISFYEKMQSDKGSIPDRFSAQQFSDYHSELNMSSLELGDSALYFCASTERRLYEQYFGPGTRLTVT.

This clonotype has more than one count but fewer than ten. CDR3 region: CASSQGAGFRNQPQHF. CDR3 bases: TGTGCCAGCAGCCAAGGAGCCGGATTTCGCAATCAGCCCCAGCATTTT. The gene calls are TRBV4-2 and TRBJ1-5; no firm D call. V lost 1 base and J lost 2, with 12 bases in between. Germline lookup yields CDR1 LGHNA and CDR2 YNFKEQ. The CDR3 has 16 amino acids.

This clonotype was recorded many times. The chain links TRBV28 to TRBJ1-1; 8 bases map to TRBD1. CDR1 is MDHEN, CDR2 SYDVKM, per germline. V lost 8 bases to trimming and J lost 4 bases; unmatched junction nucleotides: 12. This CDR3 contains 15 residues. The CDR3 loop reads CASQTGGSRGTEAFF. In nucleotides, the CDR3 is TGTGCCAGCCAAACAGGGGGAAGTAGAGGCACTGAAGCTTTCTTT.

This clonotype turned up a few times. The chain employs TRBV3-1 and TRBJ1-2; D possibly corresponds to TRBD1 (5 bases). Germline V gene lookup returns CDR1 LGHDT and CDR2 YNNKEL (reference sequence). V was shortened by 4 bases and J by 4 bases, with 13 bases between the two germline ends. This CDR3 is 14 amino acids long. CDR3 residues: CASSPPGRAYGYTF. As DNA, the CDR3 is TGTGCCAGCAGCCCTCCGGGACGGGCCTATGGCTACACCTTC.

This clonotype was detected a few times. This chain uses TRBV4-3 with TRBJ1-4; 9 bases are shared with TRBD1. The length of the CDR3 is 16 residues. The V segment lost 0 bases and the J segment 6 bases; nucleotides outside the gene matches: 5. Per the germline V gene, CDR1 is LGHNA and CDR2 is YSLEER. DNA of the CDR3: TGCGCCAGCAGCCAAGAAGTAGGGACAGGGTATGAAAAACTGTTTTTT. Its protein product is CASSQEVGTGYEKLFF.

CDR3 DNA: TGTGCCAGCAGCTCTTCGAGGCTGGGACATATAATGAACACTGAAGCTTTCTTT. Its protein is CASSSSRLGHIMNTEAFF. The chain joins TRBV7-2 to TRBJ1-1, with a weak D call TRBD1 (6 bases). Trimming removed 4 bases at V and 0 bases at J, with 21 bases between. CDR1 and CDR2 (germline): SGHTA, FQGNSA. This CDR3 has 18 residues.

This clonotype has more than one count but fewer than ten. CDR3: CASSPRQRSQETQYF. The CDR3 region has the DNA TGTGCCAGCTCACCGAGGCAGCGGAGCCAAGAGACCCAGTACTTC. This chain uses TRBV18 with TRBJ2-5, with D maybe TRBD2 (5 bases). The germline CDR1 and CDR2 sequences are KGHSH and LQKENI. The CDR3 is 15 amino acids. V was shortened by 3 bases and J by 1 base, with 12 bases between the two germline ends.

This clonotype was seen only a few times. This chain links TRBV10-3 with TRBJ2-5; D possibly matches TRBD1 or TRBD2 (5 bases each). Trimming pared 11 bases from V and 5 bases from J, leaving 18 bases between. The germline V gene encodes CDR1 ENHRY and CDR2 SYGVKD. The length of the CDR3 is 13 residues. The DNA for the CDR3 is TGTGCCTCAGAACAGGCCCGAGGGGAGACCCAGTACTTC. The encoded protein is CASEQARGETQYF.